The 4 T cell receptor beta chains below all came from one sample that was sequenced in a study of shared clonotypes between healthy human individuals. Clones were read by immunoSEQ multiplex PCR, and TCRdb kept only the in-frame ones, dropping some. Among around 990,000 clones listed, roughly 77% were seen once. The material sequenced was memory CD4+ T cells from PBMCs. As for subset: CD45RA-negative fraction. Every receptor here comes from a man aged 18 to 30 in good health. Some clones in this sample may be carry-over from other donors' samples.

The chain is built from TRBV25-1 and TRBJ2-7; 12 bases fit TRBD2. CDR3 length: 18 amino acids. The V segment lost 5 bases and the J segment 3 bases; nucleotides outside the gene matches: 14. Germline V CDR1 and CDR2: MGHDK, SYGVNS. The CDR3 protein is CASSPLGASGGARYEQYF. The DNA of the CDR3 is TGTGCCAGCAGTCCCTTGGGGGCTAGCGGGGGGGCCCGCTACGAGCAGTACTTC.

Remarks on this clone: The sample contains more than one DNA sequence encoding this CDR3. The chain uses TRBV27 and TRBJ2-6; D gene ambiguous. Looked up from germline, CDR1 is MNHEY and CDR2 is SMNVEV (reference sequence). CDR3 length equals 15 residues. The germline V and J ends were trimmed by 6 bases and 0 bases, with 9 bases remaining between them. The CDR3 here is CASRGLSSGANVLTF. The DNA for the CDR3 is TGTGCCAGCAGGGGTTTGAGCTCTGGGGCCAACGTCCTGACTTTC.

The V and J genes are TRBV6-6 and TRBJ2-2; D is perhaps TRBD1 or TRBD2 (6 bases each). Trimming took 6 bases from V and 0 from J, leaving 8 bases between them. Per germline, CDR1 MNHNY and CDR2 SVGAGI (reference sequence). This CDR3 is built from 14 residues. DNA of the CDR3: TGTGCCAGCAGCGGGGGCGCGAACACCGGGGAGCTGTTTTTT. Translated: CASSGGANTGELFF.

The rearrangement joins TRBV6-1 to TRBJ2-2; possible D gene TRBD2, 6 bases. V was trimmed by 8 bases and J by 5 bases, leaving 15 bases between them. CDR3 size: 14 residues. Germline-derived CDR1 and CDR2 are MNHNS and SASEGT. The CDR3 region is CASDRGRGTGELFF. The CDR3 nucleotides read TGTGCCAGCGACCGGGGGAGAGGGACCGGGGAGCTGTTTTTT.